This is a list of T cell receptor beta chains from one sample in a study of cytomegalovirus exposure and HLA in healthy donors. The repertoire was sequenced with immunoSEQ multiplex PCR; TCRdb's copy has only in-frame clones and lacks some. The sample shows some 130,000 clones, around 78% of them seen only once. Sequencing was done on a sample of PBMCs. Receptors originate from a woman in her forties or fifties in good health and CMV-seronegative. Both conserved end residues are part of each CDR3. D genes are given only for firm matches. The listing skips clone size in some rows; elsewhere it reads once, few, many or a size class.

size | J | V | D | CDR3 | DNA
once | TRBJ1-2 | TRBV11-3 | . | CASSLAGTRINYGYTF | TGTGCCAGCAGCTTAGCCGGGACAAGGATTAACTATGGCTACACCTTC
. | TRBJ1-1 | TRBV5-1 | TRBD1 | CASSLGQSGGYTEAFF | TGCGCCAGCAGCTTGGGTCAGTCAGGGGGGTACACTGAAGCTTTCTTT
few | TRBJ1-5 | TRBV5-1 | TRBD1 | CASSLGQGDGSNQPQHF | TGCGCCAGCAGCTTGGGACAGGGTGATGGTAGCAATCAGCCCCAGCATTTT
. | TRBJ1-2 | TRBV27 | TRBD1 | CASSRQGSDYGYTF | TGTGCCAGCAGTCGACAGGGTTCGGACTATGGCTACACCTTC
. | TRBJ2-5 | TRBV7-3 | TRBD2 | CASSLTSGSETQYF | TGTGCCAGCAGCTTAACTAGCGGGAGTGAGACCCAGTACTTC
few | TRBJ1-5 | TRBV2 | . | CASSDGRYSNQPQHF | TGTGCCAGCAGTGATGGCAGATATAGCAATCAGCCCCAGCATTTT
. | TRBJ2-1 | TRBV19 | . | CASSIVQRVSEQFF | TGTGCCAGTAGTATAGTTCAGCGGGTGAGTGAGCAGTTCTTC
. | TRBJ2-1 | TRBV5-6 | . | CASSPGTGGGYNEQFF | TGTGCCAGCAGCCCAGGAACAGGGGGAGGGTACAATGAGCAGTTCTTC
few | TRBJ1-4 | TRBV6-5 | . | CASSYSGSGEKLFF | TGTGCCAGCAGTTACTCGGGCAGTGGTGAAAAACTGTTTTTT
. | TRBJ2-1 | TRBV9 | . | CASSVADEQFF | TGTGCCAGCAGCGTAGCCGATGAGCAGTTCTTC
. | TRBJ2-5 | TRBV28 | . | CASSSGWGQETQYF | TGTGCCAGCAGCTCGGGGTGGGGCCAAGAGACCCAGTACTTC
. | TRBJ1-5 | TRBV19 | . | CASSTYSSGQPQHF | TGTGCCAGTAGTACCTATTCTTCGGGTCAGCCCCAGCATTTT
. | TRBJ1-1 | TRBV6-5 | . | CASSPPGTRNTEAFF | TGTGCCAGCAGCCCTCCAGGGACACGGAACACTGAAGCTTTCTTT
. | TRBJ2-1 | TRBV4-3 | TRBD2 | CASSQAGGGGEQFF | TGCGCCAGCAGCCAAGCGGGAGGGGGGGGTGAGCAGTTCTTC
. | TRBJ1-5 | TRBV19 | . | CASSLRGEPQHF | TGTGCCAGTAGTCTCAGGGGAGAGCCCCAGCATTTT
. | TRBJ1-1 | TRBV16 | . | CASSYTGRQNTEAFF | TGTGCCAGCAGCTACACAGGGCGGCAGAACACTGAAGCTTTCTTT
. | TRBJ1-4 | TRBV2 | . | CASSNGLPFATNEKLFF | TGTGCCAGCAGCAACGGACTTCCCTTTGCAACTAATGAAAAACTGTTTTTT
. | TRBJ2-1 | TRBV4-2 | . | CASSPRMTGYNEQFF | TGTGCCAGCAGCCCCAGGATGACAGGCTACAATGAGCAGTTCTTC
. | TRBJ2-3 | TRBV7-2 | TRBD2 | CASSPGRRGTDTQYF | TGTGCCAGCAGTCCCGGGAGGAGGGGCACAGATACGCAGTATTTT
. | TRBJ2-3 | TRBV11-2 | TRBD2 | CASSLRGAGGGPDTQYF | TGTGCCAGTTCGCTAAGGGGAGCGGGAGGAGGGCCAGATACGCAGTATTTT
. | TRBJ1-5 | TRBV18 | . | CASSHQGQPQHF | TGTGCCAGCTCACATCAGGGTCAGCCCCAGCATTTT
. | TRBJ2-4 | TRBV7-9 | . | CASSQIAKNIQYF | TGTGCCAGCAGCCAGATAGCCAAAAACATTCAGTACTTC